This T cell receptor beta chain was sequenced for a study of blood T cells in healthy people across ages. Whenever a sample was processed, at least 6 million PBMCs were isolated. Trimming took 7 bases from V and 6 from J, leaving 13 bases between them. This CDR3 comprises 12 residues. CDR1 is SQVTM, CDR2 ANQGSEA, per germline. The authors ran a second PCR of about 6 to 12 cycles using a sample-barcoded 5' primer and a J-beta primer mix. One entry per CDR3 protein, called by TCRdb with MiXCR from the 5' RACE reads. The data contain around 940,000 distinct CDR3 sequences, 51% of them singletons. Sequencing input: blood. This chain joins TRBV29-1 and TRBJ1-5, with D possibly being TRBD1 (5 bases). This receptor was obtained from an older woman in good health. CDR3: CSARSGTQPQHF. CDR3 DNA sequence: TGCAGCGCCCGGAGTGGGACTCAGCCCCAGCATTTT.